A selection of T cell receptor beta chains follows, all from one sample in a study of blood T cell repertoires in COVID-19. The method was immunoSEQ multiplex PCR; TCRdb's version includes in-frame clones alone and lacks a portion of them. The sample has about 400,000 clones; roughly 87% are singletons. The sample was PBMCs or T cells enriched from blood (not recorded which). Every receptor here comes from a woman aged 40 to 50 with acute COVID-19. The CDR3 runs from the conserved cysteine through the conserved F or W. Fields, in order: D gene, J gene, V gene, clone size, CDR3 DNA, CDR3 protein. A D gene is named only where the DNA matches it firmly. A row's size may be missing; if present it is once, few, many or a size class.

TRBD1 TRBJ2-1 TRBV19 NA TGTGCCAGTAGTATCCAGGGGGCGCGAGGAAATGAGCAGTTCTTC CASSIQGARGNEQFF
NA TRBJ2-5 TRBV27 NA TGTGCCAGCAGTTTAAGCGGCAGGGGATGGGAGACCCAGTACTTC CASSLSGRGWETQYF
TRBD1 TRBJ1-1 TRBV6-5 NA TGTGCCAGCAGTCCGGGACAGGTTAGTTTGGCTTTCTTT CASSPGQVSLAFF
TRBD1 TRBJ1-2 TRBV7-9 NA TGTGCCAGCAGCTGGCACCCGGGACAGGGATCTAATGGCTACACCTTC CASSWHPGQGSNGYTF
NA TRBJ2-7 TRBV3-1/TRBV3-2 NA TGTGCCACCGAACTCAGGGGCACCTACGAGCAGTACTTC CATELRGTYEQYF
NA TRBJ1-5 TRBV20-1 NA TGCAGTGCTAGTCTCAGGGCCAATCAGCCCCAGCATTTT CSASLRANQPQHF
NA TRBJ1-3 TRBV6-5 NA TGTGCCAGCAGCGGGACACCACTCTCTGGAAACACCATATATTTT CASSGTPLSGNTIYF
NA TRBJ2-3 TRBV29-1 NA TGCAGCGTTGAACCATCGACTTCAGGGGATAATACGCAGTATTTT CSVEPSTSGDNTQYF
TRBD1 TRBJ2-7 TRBV9 NA TGTGCCAGCAGCGATCAACAGGGGGCGGTCTACGAGCAGTACTTC CASSDQQGAVYEQYF
NA TRBJ1-5 TRBV4-1 NA TGCGCCAGCAGCCAAGCTCCGAATCAGCCCCAGCATTTT CASSQAPNQPQHF
NA TRBJ1-2 TRBV5-1 NA TGCGCCAGCAGCTTGGATCAGGGGCGCTATGGCTACACCTTC CASSLDQGRYGYTF
NA TRBJ1-5 TRBV4-1 NA TGCGCCAGCAGCCAAGACAGGGCGCCCTATAGCAATCAGCCCCAGCATTTT CASSQDRAPYSNQPQHF
TRBD1 TRBJ1-5 TRBV18 NA TGTGCCAGCTCACCGCTTGGGACAGGGGGTGCGCAGCCCCAGCATTTT CASSPLGTGGAQPQHF
TRBD1 TRBJ2-1 TRBV4-1 NA TGCGCCAGCAGCCCCCCAGGGGGCGCGGTTCATGAGCAGTTCTTC CASSPPGGAVHEQFF
NA TRBJ2-7 TRBV19 once TGTGCCATTAGGCGGGCCCCTGTCCCCTACGAGCAGTACTTC CAIRRAPVPYEQYF
NA TRBJ1-5 TRBV5-3 once TGTGCCAGAAGCTTGGCCGACAGGAGTAGCAATCAGCCCCAGCATTTT CARSLADRSSNQPQHF
TRBD1 TRBJ1-5 TRBV2 NA TGTGCCAGCAGTGAGCGGACAGGGGGCGGAATGGGAGGTCAGCCCCAGCATTTT CASSERTGGGMGGQPQHF
NA TRBJ2-7 TRBV5-1 once TGCGCCAGCAGCTCATCAGGGGTGAGAACGGGGGAGCAGTACTTC CASSSSGVRTGEQYF
NA TRBJ1-5 TRBV19 NA TGTGCCAGTAGTATAGCAGAGACAGGAAGTCAGCCCCAGCATTTT CASSIAETGSQPQHF
NA TRBJ1-1 TRBV15 few TGTGCCACCAGCAGAACACGGAACACTGAAGCTTTCTTT CATSRTRNTEAFF
TRBD1 TRBJ1-1 TRBV6-5 once TGTGCCAGCAGAATCCCAGGGGGCACTGAAGCTTTCTTT CASRIPGGTEAFF
NA TRBJ2-7 TRBV29-1 NA TGCAGCGTTGCGGTGCAGGGGGGTCCCTACGAGCAGTACTTC CSVAVQGGPYEQYF
NA TRBJ2-7 TRBV7-6 NA TGTGCCAGCAGCCCCTCCGAGCGGTCCTACGAGCAGTACTTC CASSPSERSYEQYF
TRBD1 TRBJ2-7 TRBV19 NA TGTGCCAGTACAAGGACAGGGATGGGCGAGCAGTACTTC CASTRTGMGEQYF
TRBD1 TRBJ2-5 TRBV6-2/TRBV6-3 NA TGTGCCAGCAGTTACATAGTCGGGACAGGGGGAGAGACCCAGTACTTC CASSYIVGTGGETQYF
TRBD2 TRBJ2-1 TRBV19 NA TGTGCCAGTAGGTTTAGCGGGGGGGTCTCATACAATGAGCAGTTCTTC CASRFSGGVSYNEQFF
TRBD1 TRBJ1-2 TRBV7-2 NA TGTGCCAGCAGCTTTAATCGACAGGGGGGCAGGGGCTACACCTTC CASSFNRQGGRGYTF
NA TRBJ2-7 TRBV11-2 NA TGTGCCAGCAGCTTAAGCGCAGGGGACGAGCAGTACTTC CASSLSAGDEQYF
NA TRBJ2-5 TRBV18 NA TGTGCCAGCTCACCGGGCGGGGACGGGGAGACCCAGTACTTC CASSPGGDGETQYF
NA TRBJ1-4 TRBV7-9 NA TGTGCCAGCAGCCCAAACAGGGTATCACGGGAAAAACTGTTTTTT CASSPNRVSREKLFF
NA TRBJ1-5 TRBV19 NA TGTGCCAGTAGTAAATCAACAGGGAATCAGCCCCAGCATTTT CASSKSTGNQPQHF
NA TRBJ2-7 TRBV11-2 NA TGTGCCAGCAGCTACGAGGCAGGGTGGCGCTCCTACGAGCAGTACTTC CASSYEAGWRSYEQYF
NA TRBJ2-5 TRBV14 NA TGTGCCAGCAGCTTCACCCGGGAGACCCAGTACTTC CASSFTRETQYF
TRBD1 TRBJ1-1 TRBV13 NA TGTGCCAGCAGCTTAAACAGGGGTGGGACTGAAGCTTTCTTT CASSLNRGGTEAFF
NA TRBJ2-7 TRBV4-1 once TGCGCCAGCAGCCAAGGGTGGGGGGACTCCTACGAGCAGTACTTC CASSQGWGDSYEQYF
NA TRBJ2-1 TRBV11-3 once TGTGCCAGCAGCCCCACTGGACTTTTGATCAATGAGCAGTTCTTC CASSPTGLLINEQFF
NA TRBJ1-2 TRBV30 NA TGTGCCTGGAGTGCCACCGGGACAATTTTCTATGGCTACACCTTC CAWSATGTIFYGYTF
TRBD1 TRBJ1-3 TRBV19 NA TGTGCCAGTAGTGCCTATGACAGGGGTTATGGAAACACCATATATTTT CASSAYDRGYGNTIYF
TRBD1 TRBJ1-4 TRBV5-1 NA TGCGCCAGCAGCTTACAACTGACAGGGACTAATGAAAAACTGTTTTTT CASSLQLTGTNEKLFF
TRBD1 TRBJ1-2 TRBV18 NA TGTGCCAGCTCACCGGGGACAGGGATAATCTATGGCTACACCTTC CASSPGTGIIYGYTF
NA TRBJ2-1 TRBV6-4 NA TGTGCCAGCAGTCAAACAGGGTTTAGTGAGCAGTTCTTC CASSQTGFSEQFF
NA TRBJ1-4 TRBV5-1 NA TGCGCCAGCAGCTTCCAGGGTACTAATGAAAAACTGTTTTTT CASSFQGTNEKLFF
NA TRBJ2-7 TRBV30 NA TGTGCCTGGAGTAATGGGGCCAAAATCTACGAGCAGTACTTC CAWSNGAKIYEQYF
TRBD1 TRBJ1-4 TRBV7-9 NA TGTGCCAGCACCAACCGGGGACAGGGTATGATTCTGCGTGAAAAACTGTTTTTT CASTNRGQGMILREKLFF
TRBD1 TRBJ1-1 TRBV27 NA TGTGCCAGCAGACGACAGGGGGCCACGGGCAGCACTGAAGCTTTCTTT CASRRQGATGSTEAFF
TRBD2 TRBJ2-5 TRBV4-1 NA TGCGCCAGCAGCCAAGAGCTAGCGGGGGGGGAGACCCAGTACTTC CASSQELAGGETQYF
NA TRBJ2-5 TRBV25-1 NA TGTGCCAGCAGCCCATTAAGCTGGGAGACCCAGTACTTC CASSPLSWETQYF
NA TRBJ1-2 TRBV25-1 NA TGTGCCAGCAGTTCAACAGAATCCCCACCGTATGGCTACACCTTC CASSSTESPPYGYTF